The rows below give T cell receptor beta chains drawn from one sample of a study of blood T cell repertoires in COVID-19. Sequencing used immunoSEQ multiplex PCR; TCRdb keeps in-frame clones, though not all of them. The top ten hold more than 0.8% of the sample, which has approximately 350,000 clones, approximately 92% seen once. Sequencing was done on a sample of PBMCs or T cells enriched from blood (not recorded which). All receptors come from a man younger than 35 who had recovered from COVID-19. The CDR3 runs from the conserved cysteine through the conserved F or W. Fields, in order: D gene, J gene, CDR3 length, V gene, clone size, CDR3 DNA, CDR3 protein. A D gene is named only where the DNA matches it firmly. The size of a clone is reported for some rows only, either as once, few or many, or as a class for expanded clones.

d_call: NA
j_call: TRBJ1-4
cdr3_length: 14
v_call: TRBV6-1
clone_size: once
cdr3_nt: TGTGCCAGCAGTGATACCCAGGTTCCTGAAAAACTGTTTTTT
cdr3_aa: CASSDTQVPEKLFF

d_call: NA
j_call: TRBJ2-2
cdr3_length: 16
v_call: TRBV5-1
clone_size: NA
cdr3_nt: TGCGCCAGCAGCCTCTCCGGGACTGTAAACACCGGGGAGCTGTTTTTT
cdr3_aa: CASSLSGTVNTGELFF

d_call: TRBD2
j_call: TRBJ2-3
cdr3_length: 17
v_call: TRBV5-4
clone_size: NA
cdr3_nt: TGTGCCAGCAGGAAGGGACTAGCGGGAGTAGGCACAGATACGCAGTATTTT
cdr3_aa: CASRKGLAGVGTDTQYF

d_call: TRBD2
j_call: TRBJ2-3
cdr3_length: 17
v_call: TRBV24-1
clone_size: few
cdr3_nt: TGTGCCACCAGTGATTTACCACTAGCGGGAGGTATGGATACGCAGTATTTT
cdr3_aa: CATSDLPLAGGMDTQYF

d_call: NA
j_call: TRBJ1-4
cdr3_length: 14
v_call: TRBV28
clone_size: once
cdr3_nt: TGTGCCAGCAGTCCCGGGACAACTAATGAAAAACTGTTTTTT
cdr3_aa: CASSPGTTNEKLFF

d_call: TRBD1
j_call: TRBJ2-7
cdr3_length: 15
v_call: TRBV28
clone_size: NA
cdr3_nt: TGTGCCAGCAGCCGTACAGGGGTAGGCTCCTACGAGCAGTACTTC
cdr3_aa: CASSRTGVGSYEQYF

d_call: NA
j_call: TRBJ1-3
cdr3_length: 12
v_call: TRBV19
clone_size: NA
cdr3_nt: TGTGCCAGTAGTTTAACAGGAAACACCATATATTTT
cdr3_aa: CASSLTGNTIYF

d_call: NA
j_call: TRBJ2-7
cdr3_length: 14
v_call: TRBV11-1
clone_size: NA
cdr3_nt: TGTGCCAGCAAAAGGAGGGACGGCTCCTACGAGCAGTACTTC
cdr3_aa: CASKRRDGSYEQYF

d_call: NA
j_call: TRBJ2-5
cdr3_length: 18
v_call: TRBV2
clone_size: NA
cdr3_nt: TGTGCCAGCAGTAAAAGTGGGTACGTGGGGGCCGGCGGAGAGACCCAGTACTTC
cdr3_aa: CASSKSGYVGAGGETQYF

d_call: TRBD1
j_call: TRBJ1-4
cdr3_length: 13
v_call: TRBV4-2
clone_size: once
cdr3_nt: TGTGCCGCGAAGGGACAGCAAAATGAAAAACTGTTTTTT
cdr3_aa: CAAKGQQNEKLFF

d_call: TRBD1
j_call: TRBJ2-1
cdr3_length: 20
v_call: TRBV27
clone_size: NA
cdr3_nt: TGTGCCAGCAGTTTGAGGACAGGGTTACGGGCCAAGGCAGGGTTACGAGAGCAGTTCTTC
cdr3_aa: CASSLRTGLRAKAGLREQFF

d_call: TRBD2
j_call: TRBJ2-1
cdr3_length: 16
v_call: TRBV19
clone_size: NA
cdr3_nt: TGTGCCAGTAGTATACGAACTAGCGGGAGAAGAAATGAGCAGTTCTTC
cdr3_aa: CASSIRTSGRRNEQFF

d_call: NA
j_call: TRBJ1-4
cdr3_length: 19
v_call: TRBV4-3
clone_size: NA
cdr3_nt: TGCGCCAGCAGCCAGGTCCGAGGTGTACTCGATTCAACTAATGAAAAACTGTTTTTT
cdr3_aa: CASSQVRGVLDSTNEKLFF

d_call: NA
j_call: TRBJ2-7
cdr3_length: 13
v_call: TRBV10-1
clone_size: NA
cdr3_nt: TGCGCCAGCAGTGTAGCAGGCGGGGACGAGCAGTACTTC
cdr3_aa: CASSVAGGDEQYF

d_call: NA
j_call: TRBJ2-7
cdr3_length: 15
v_call: TRBV29-1
clone_size: NA
cdr3_nt: TGCAGCGTTGTCCAATCTAGCGTACCCTCCTACGAGCAGTACTTC
cdr3_aa: CSVVQSSVPSYEQYF

d_call: NA
j_call: TRBJ2-3
cdr3_length: 15
v_call: TRBV10-3
clone_size: NA
cdr3_nt: TGTGCCATCAGTGATCTTGGAGGTTACACAGATACGCAGTATTTT
cdr3_aa: CAISDLGGYTDTQYF

d_call: TRBD1
j_call: TRBJ2-3
cdr3_length: 15
v_call: TRBV6-4
clone_size: NA
cdr3_nt: TGTGCCAGCAGCGAACAGGGGGCGAGCGGAGATACGCAGTATTTT
cdr3_aa: CASSEQGASGDTQYF

d_call: TRBD2
j_call: TRBJ2-1
cdr3_length: 15
v_call: TRBV9
clone_size: once
cdr3_nt: TGTGCCAGCAGCTTTACTAGCGGTTCCTACAATGAGCAGTTCTTC
cdr3_aa: CASSFTSGSYNEQFF